The subject of this entry is one T cell receptor beta chain. Its antigen is unidentified. Germline V gene data show CDR1 as SNHLY and CDR2 as FYNNEI. CDR3 size: 15 residues. V was cut by 4 bases and J by 8 bases, with 17 bases left in between. This specimen belongs to a study of early T cells in non-severe SARS-CoV-2 infection. Study information: The chains were unpaired, and the sequenced material was bulk RNA from unsorted whole blood.

Overall study findings and caveats: Private and CD4 specificities were missed by VDJdb matching, skewed to anti-spike CD8.

Each cDNA molecule carried a unique molecular identifier. Each CDR3 protein is one row after TCRdb ran MiXCR on the 5' RACE reads. The profile shows 95,000 to 100,000 distinct CDR3 sequences, 13% of them singletons. The sequence was obtained from an adult who was a healthcare worker with PCR-confirmed SARS-CoV-2 infection or an uninfected control (not recorded which). The chain has TRBV2 and TRBJ1-4; D is possibly TRBD1 (6 bases). Sequencing was carried out using whole blood. The CDR3 sequence is CASSARGAGLEKLFF. CDR3 DNA sequence: TGTGCCAGCAGTGCCCGGGGGGCGGGACTGGAAAAACTGTTTTTT.